A single sample gave rise to the 25 T cell receptor beta chains below, sequenced in a study of blood T cell repertoires in COVID-19. Generated by immunoSEQ multiplex PCR, the TCRdb table keeps only in-frame clones and is missing some. This table has some 40,000 clones, approximately 90% appearing once. Sequenced input: peripheral blood. These receptors were taken from a man aged 50-59 years with active COVID-19.

The CDR3 sequence is CASSYQTGAWETQYF. In DNA form, the CDR3 reads TGTGCCAGCAGTTACCAGACAGGGGCATGGGAGACCCAGTACTTC. This chain uses TRBV6-5 with TRBJ2-5; TRBD1 matches 8 bases. J was trimmed by 5 bases and V by 2 bases; bases with no gene match: 7. Germline V CDR1 and CDR2: MNHEY, SVGAGI. The CDR3 totals 15 residues.

This clone was counted a few times. V gene TRBV5-8 combines with J gene TRBJ2-7, with D possibly matching TRBD1 (5 bases). CDR3 length equals 13 residues. Germline CDR1 and CDR2: SGHTS and YDEGEE. The V gene lost 4 bases and the J gene lost 3 bases, with 11 bases spanning the gap. CDR3 nucleotides: TGTGCCAGCAGCACGATACAGGTCTACGAGCAGTACTTC. Translation gives CASSTIQVYEQYF.

The chain couples TRBV12-5 to TRBJ1-6, with TRBD1 matching 8 bases. CDR3 length: 14 residues. Looked up from germline, CDR1 is LGHNT and CDR2 is FRNRAP. V trimming: 4 bases; J trimming: 8 bases; junction bases outside the gene matches: 4. The CDR3 reads CASGWTGKDSPLHF. CDR3 bases: TGTGCTAGTGGTTGGACAGGGAAAGATTCACCCCTCCACTTT.

This clone was seen more than once but under ten times. CDR3 nucleotide sequence: TGTGCCAGCAGCTTAACAACAGGGGTTACCTACGAGCAGTACTTC. As protein: CASSLTTGVTYEQYF. The chain employs TRBV11-2 and TRBJ2-7; 7 bases are a match to TRBD1. Unmatched junction bases numbered 6, after V lost 2 bases and J lost 2 bases. The CDR3 has 15 residues. Germline values: CDR1 SGHAT, CDR2 FQNNGV.

This chain uses TRBV7-2 with TRBJ1-2, with a weak D call TRBD1 (5 bases). Per the germline V gene, CDR1 is SGHTA and CDR2 is FQGNSA. The CDR3 is made up of 16 amino acids. V lost 5 bases, J lost 4 bases, and 20 bases lay in between. Here the CDR3 reads CASSPLYPGGSYGYTF. Here the CDR3 DNA reads TGTGCCAGCAGCCCCCTCTACCCCGGGGGAAGCTATGGCTACACCTTC.

V is TRBV5-1 and J is TRBJ2-3, with 10 positions matching TRBD2. V lost 0 bases to trimming and J lost 1 base; unmatched junction nucleotides: 2. CDR3 length: 16 amino acids. Per germline, CDR1 SGHRS and CDR2 YFSETQ. The CDR3 DNA follows: TGCGCCAGCAGCTTGGATCTAGCGGGAGGCACAGATACGCAGTATTTT. Translation gives CASSLDLAGGTDTQYF.

The genes are TRBV6-5 and TRBJ1-3; D is undetermined. The CDR3 length is 13 residues. Deletions cut 7 bases from V and 2 bases from J, with 9 bases between. Germline CDR1 reads MNHEY; CDR2 reads SVGAGI. The CDR3: CASNLAAGNTIYF. The DNA for the CDR3 is TGTGCCAGCAATCTAGCCGCTGGAAACACCATATATTTT.

The V gene is TRBV18, the J gene TRBJ1-5; 7 bases line up with TRBD1. This CDR3 has 15 residues. Germline V lookup: CDR1 KGHSH, CDR2 LQKENI. Germline trimming cut 3 bases from V and 6 bases from J; bases unmatched to any gene: 8. CDR3 region: CASSPPPDRAQPQHF. Here the CDR3 DNA reads TGTGCCAGCTCACCTCCTCCTGACAGGGCTCAGCCCCAGCATTTT.

The gene calls are TRBV7-8 and TRBJ1-2; TRBD1 matches at 8 bases. Germline CDR1 reads SGHVS; CDR2 reads FQNEAQ. The CDR3 runs to 13 residues. The V segment lost 5 bases and the J segment 5 bases; nucleotides outside the gene matches: 4. The CDR3 DNA is TGTGCCAGCAGCACTAGGACAGGGTATGGCTACACCTTC. Its translation is CASSTRTGYGYTF.

The V call is TRBV19, the J call TRBJ1-3; a possible D gene is TRBD1 (5 bases). This CDR3 has 18 amino acids. Germline V CDR1 and CDR2: LNHDA, SQIVND (reference sequence). Trimming took off 7 bases at V and 4 bases at J, with 26 bases between the two ends. The CDR3, as DNA: TGTGCCAGTACCCCCCCCGGGACCGTTTTTACTAGCGGAAACACCATATATTTT. This encodes CASTPPGTVFTSGNTIYF.

The chain links TRBV27 to TRBJ1-2; D gene unclear. Germline values: CDR1 MNHEY, CDR2 SMNVEV (reference sequence). Trimming shortened V by 4 bases and J by 13 bases, and 22 bases separated the two germline ends. CDR3 length equals 14 residues. This chain's CDR3 is CASSSGVLVGVVTF. As DNA, the CDR3 is TGTGCCAGCAGTTCCGGGGTTTTGGTTGGAGTTGTCACCTTC.

The genes are TRBV6-2 or TRBV6-3 and TRBJ1-2; D may be TRBD1 (5 bases). Germline V gene sequence: CDR1 MNHEY, CDR2 SVGEGT. Trimming cost V 5 bases and J 4 bases, with 17 bases left between them. The CDR3 length is 15 residues. The CDR3 DNA follows: TGTGCCAGCAGTCGGTCGGGGGGTGAGGGCTATGGCTACACCTTC. Its translation: CASSRSGGEGYGYTF.

The gene calls are TRBV3-1 (or the pseudogene TRBV3-2) and TRBJ2-5; a possible D gene is TRBD2 (6 bases). The CDR3 spans 13 residues. The germline V gene has CDR1 LGHDT and CDR2 YNNKEL (reference sequence). With 6 bases removed from V and 7 bases from J, the gap between germline ends came to 15 bases. In DNA form, the CDR3 reads TGTGCCAGCAGTGATCGGAGGGCCGGGACCCAGTACTTC. Protein: CASSDRRAGTQYF.

The rearrangement joins TRBV7-2 to TRBJ2-5, with D unclear. Trimming left V 5 bases short and J 1 base short, with 8 bases between. The CDR3 sequence is 13 residues long. The germline V gene has CDR1 SGHTA and CDR2 FQGNSA. CDR3 coding DNA: TGTGCCAGCAGCCCCGTTCTCCAAGAGACCCAGTACTTC. This encodes CASSPVLQETQYF.

The chain links TRBV6-5 to TRBJ1-1; D gene ambiguous. CDR3 size: 14 residues. Trimming removed 5 bases from V and 10 bases from J, with 20 bases in between. The germline CDR1 and CDR2 sequences are MNHEY and SVGAGI. This chain's CDR3 is CASSRFGREIGAFF. DNA of the CDR3: TGTGCCAGCAGTCGTTTCGGCCGGGAAATAGGAGCTTTCTTT.

This chain links TRBV7-3 with TRBJ2-2, with D perhaps matching TRBD2 (6 bases). The CDR3 loop spans 15 amino acids. Germline V CDR1 and CDR2: SGHTA, FQGTGA. Trimming left V 0 bases short and J 2 bases short, with 7 bases between. The CDR3 loop is CASSLTGTNTGELFF. The CDR3 nucleotides read TGTGCCAGCAGCTTAACAGGGACTAACACCGGGGAGCTGTTTTTT.

The V call is TRBV20-1, the J call TRBJ2-1; 10 positions agree with TRBD1. Losses at the gene ends were 3 bases for V and 8 bases for J; bases not matched to a gene: 10. This CDR3 is 15 amino acids long. Germline V gene data show CDR1 as DFQATT and CDR2 as SNEGSKA (reference sequence). The CDR3 DNA follows: TGCAGTGCTAGTCGGGGACAGGGGTTCGTCCATGAGCAGTTCTTC. This codes for CSASRGQGFVHEQFF.

This chain connects TRBV27 to TRBJ2-3; 12 bases match TRBD2. Germline loops: CDR1 MNHEY, CDR2 SMNVEV (reference sequence). CDR3 length: 15 amino acids. After removal of 3 bases from V and 3 bases from J, the junction contained 1 base not matched to a gene. CDR3 residues: CASSLTSGRTDTQYF. CDR3 bases: TGTGCCAGCAGTTTGACTAGCGGGAGAACAGATACGCAGTATTTT.

This chain connects TRBV10-3 to TRBJ1-4; 8 bases fit TRBD1. With V trimmed by 6 bases and J by 8 bases, 11 bases remained unmatched. This CDR3 has 15 residues. Per the germline V gene, CDR1 is ENHRY and CDR2 is SYGVKD. The CDR3 DNA sequence: TGTGCCATCAGATCGTCCGGGACAGGAGGGGAAAAACTGTTTTTT. Protein: CAIRSSGTGGEKLFF.

This chain joins TRBV9 and TRBJ2-2; 9 bases line up with TRBD1. Germline loops: CDR1 SGDLS, CDR2 YYNGEE. CDR3 length: 14 amino acids. The V and J ends lost 5 bases and 6 bases, in that order; junction bases with no gene match: 5. This CDR3 reads CASRTGGASGELFF. CDR3 coding DNA: TGTGCCAGCAGAACAGGGGGCGCATCCGGGGAGCTGTTTTTT.

A word on this clone: Different DNA sequences within this sample yield the same CDR3. The CDR3 region is CASSPQAGSYGYTF. CDR3 nucleotides: TGCGCCAGCAGTCCCCAAGCGGGGAGCTATGGCTACACCTTC. J is TRBJ1-2 and V is TRBV5-1; no definite D call. The CDR3 extends over 14 amino acids. Germline V CDR1 and CDR2: SGHRS, YFSETQ. Deletions cut 5 bases from V and 4 bases from J, with 15 bases between.

This chain joins TRBV9 and TRBJ2-5; D might be TRBD2 (6 bases). Trimming took 4 bases from V and 7 from J, leaving 14 bases between them. The CDR3 length is 13 residues. The germline gives CDR1 SGDLS, CDR2 YYNGEE. The CDR3 DNA is TGTGCCAGCAGCCGCGGGACCCTAGGGACCCAGTACTTC. This sequence encodes CASSRGTLGTQYF.

This clone was seen a single time. The rearrangement uses TRBV9 and TRBJ1-1; maybe TRBD1 (6 bases). The length of the CDR3 is 17 residues. The germline gives CDR1 SGDLS, CDR2 YYNGEE. Trimming took 0 bases from V and 0 from J, leaving 15 bases between them. CDR3 region: CASSVATGGPLNTEAFF. CDR3 in DNA: TGTGCCAGCAGCGTAGCTACGGGGGGGCCCCTGAACACTGAAGCTTTCTTT.

V is TRBV9 and J is TRBJ1-4; TRBD1 aligns across 8 bases. V shed 4 bases and J 8 bases; nucleotides not matched to a gene: 7. Per the germline V gene, CDR1 is SGDLS and CDR2 is YYNGEE. The CDR3 length is 14 residues. The CDR3 DNA follows: TGTGCCAGCAGCCCCGGACAGGGAGGGGAAAAACTGTTTTTT. Translation: CASSPGQGGEKLFF.

This clone was seen a handful of times. The V gene is TRBV10-3, the J gene TRBJ2-7; TRBD2 matches at 7 bases. Germline V gene sequence: CDR1 ENHRY, CDR2 SYGVKD. Losses at the gene ends were 5 bases for V and 4 bases for J; bases not matched to a gene: 20. CDR3 length: 18 amino acids. The CDR3 DNA sequence: TGTGCCATCAGTATTATCGGGACTACAGATCGGGGGTGGTACGAGCAGTACTTC. It translates to CAISIIGTTDRGWYEQYF.